This T cell receptor beta chain was recorded in a study of blood T cell repertoires in COVID-19. Study overall: From T cells, B-cell-depleted T cells, or PBMCs came the material, which was cDNA or gDNA.

The length of the CDR3 is 17 residues. The V gene's germline CDR1 is MNHNS and CDR2 SASEGT. J gave up 4 bases and V 4 bases, and 12 bases lay outside the gene matches. In the authors' methods: Reference gene primers were amplified, and this amplification served to estimate nucleated cell counts. The data were produced by immunoSEQ multiplex PCR, yet TCRdb's version contains in-frame clones alone and is incomplete. The DNA was the basis for D and trimming; V, J and clone size are from that table. The sample lists a few hundred thousand clones; 90% were seen once. The TCR comes from a woman between 40 and 50 years old with COVID-19, enrolled during active disease. The sequenced sample was peripheral blood. The V call is TRBV6-1, the J call TRBJ2-1; 8 nucleotides line up with TRBD2. In DNA form, the CDR3 reads TGTGCCAGCAGTGGGATACGGGTCGAGCGGGGGTACAATGAGCAGTTCTTC. This translates into CASSGIRVERGYNEQFF.